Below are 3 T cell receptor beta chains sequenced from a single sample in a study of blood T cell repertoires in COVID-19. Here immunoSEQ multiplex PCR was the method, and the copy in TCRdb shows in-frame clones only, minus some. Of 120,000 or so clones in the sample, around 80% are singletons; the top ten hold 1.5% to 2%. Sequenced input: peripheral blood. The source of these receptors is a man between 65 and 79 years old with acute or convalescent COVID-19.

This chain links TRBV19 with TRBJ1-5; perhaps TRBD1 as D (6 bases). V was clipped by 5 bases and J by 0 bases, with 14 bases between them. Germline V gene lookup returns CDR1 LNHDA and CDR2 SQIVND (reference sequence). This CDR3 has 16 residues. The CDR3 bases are TGTGCCAGTAGTGTACGGACAGCAAATAGCAATCAGCCCCAGCATTTT. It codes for CASSVRTANSNQPQHF.

The chain's CDR3 is CASSLLAEEQYF. Here the CDR3 DNA reads TGTGCCAGCAGCCTACTAGCGGAAGAGCAGTACTTC. The chain joins TRBV3-1 (or the pseudogene TRBV3-2) to TRBJ2-7; 8 bases match TRBD2. This CDR3 has 12 amino acids. Losses at the gene ends were 4 bases for V and 7 bases for J; bases not matched to a gene: 3. Looked up from germline, CDR1 is LGHDT and CDR2 is YNNKEL (reference sequence).

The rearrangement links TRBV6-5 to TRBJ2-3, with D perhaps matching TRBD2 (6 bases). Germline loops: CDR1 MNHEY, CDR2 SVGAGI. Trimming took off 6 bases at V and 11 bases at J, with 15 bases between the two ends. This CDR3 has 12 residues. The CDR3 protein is CASSSQTRVQYF. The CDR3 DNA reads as TGTGCCAGCAGCTCGCAGACTAGGGTGCAGTATTTT.